Presented here are 27 T cell receptor beta chains from one specimen sequenced in a study of Graves' ophthalmopathy and Graves' hyperthyroidism. RNA transcripts served as template for amplifying TCR beta CDR3 sequences. HTBI primers served in a first-round RT-PCR, which a second-round multiplex PCR followed. TCRdb passed the multiplex PCR reads through MiXCR, listing each CDR3 protein once. The sample holds around 1.1 million distinct CDR3 sequences; roughly 35% are singletons and the top ten take 11%. Sequencing was carried out using peripheral blood or thyroid tissue (not recorded which). These receptors all stem from an adult man with Graves' hyperthyroidism.

This clonotype was recorded at least ten times. The chain combines TRBV5-1 with TRBJ1-1; D is unresolved. Germline loops: CDR1 SGHRS, CDR2 YFSETQ. The CDR3 spans 16 residues. Deletions cut 4 bases from V and 1 base from J, with 17 bases between. CDR3 amino acids: CASSTHPGLSNTEAFF. As DNA, the CDR3 is TGCGCCAGCAGCACCCACCCCGGACTGTCGAACACTGAAGCTTTCTTT.

The table lists this clonotype with many counts. J is TRBJ1-6 and V is TRBV5-1; D might be TRBD1 (6 bases). CDR3 size: 14 residues. Germline CDR1 and CDR2: SGHRS and YFSETQ. Trimming cost V 5 bases and J 7 bases, with 13 bases left between them. The CDR3 nucleotides read TGCGCCAGCAGTACTAGGACAGAAAATTCACCCCTCCACTTT. Translating gives CASSTRTENSPLHF.

About this clonotype itself: This may arise from a read error, as a much more abundant clone is one base away. The chain employs TRBV7-2 and TRBJ1-3; D gene unclear. The CDR3 consists of 15 residues. V was shortened by 4 bases and J by 0 bases, with 10 bases between the two germline ends. Germline CDR1 and CDR2: SGHTA and FQGNSA. Here the CDR3 reads CASSSRHSSGNTIYF. For the CDR3, the DNA is TGTGCCAGCAGCTCCAGGCACAGCTCTGGAAACACCATATATTTT.

This clonotype was recorded many times. This chain joins TRBV2 and TRBJ2-7, with D possibly TRBD1 on 5 matching bases. This CDR3 comprises 16 residues. Germline assignment: CDR1 SNHLY and CDR2 FYNNEI. Between the trimmed V and J ends, which lost 1 base and 5 bases, there was a span of 18 bases. DNA of the CDR3: TGTGCCAGCAGTGAAGAGGAGCGACAGCGAAGGAACGAGCAGTACTTC. It translates to CASSEEERQRRNEQYF.

The genes are TRBV7-9 and TRBJ2-5; possible D gene TRBD2, 5 bases. V was shortened by 3 bases and J by 4 bases, with 15 bases between the two germline ends. The CDR3 spans 15 residues. Per the germline V gene, CDR1 is SEHNR and CDR2 is FQNEAQ (reference sequence). CDR3 sequence (DNA): TGTGCCAGCAGCTTCGTAGTTGACGAGGGAGAGACCCAGTACTTC. Amino acids: CASSFVVDEGETQYF. The full variable domain, its missing parts supplied by reference TRBV7-9 and TRBJ2-5, is DTGVSQNPRHKITKRGQNVTFRCDPISEHNRLYWYRQTLGQGPEFLTYFQNEAQLEKSRLLSDRFSAERPKGSFSTLEIQRTEQGDSAMYLCASSFVVDEGETQYFGPGTRLLVL.

The chain has TRBV19 and TRBJ1-5; 8 bases are shared with TRBD1. After removal of 3 bases from V and 0 bases from J, the junction contained 4 bases not matched to a gene. Germline assignment: CDR1 LNHDA and CDR2 SQIVND (reference sequence). The CDR3 consists of 16 residues. CDR3 nucleotides: TGTGCCAGTAGTATGGACAGGGCGGTTAGCAATCAGCCCCAGCATTTT. Amino acid sequence: CASSMDRAVSNQPQHF.

The J gene is TRBJ1-3, the V gene TRBV2; D gene ambiguous. The CDR3 extends over 13 amino acids. The germline V gene encodes CDR1 SNHLY and CDR2 FYNNEI. Deletions cut 6 bases from V and 0 bases from J, with 6 bases between. DNA of the CDR3: TGTGCCAGCAGGGTATACTCTGGAAACACCATATATTTT. It is translated as CASRVYSGNTIYF.

The chain joins TRBV10-3 to TRBJ2-6; 9 bases line up with TRBD1. Germline CDR1 and CDR2: ENHRY and SYGVKD. The ends lost 3 bases at V and 0 bases at J; junction bases unmatched: 6. This CDR3 spans 18 amino acids. CDR3 in DNA: TGTGCCATCAGTGACGGGACAGGGAGGGACTCTGGGGCCAACGTCCTGACTTTC. This sequence encodes CAISDGTGRDSGANVLTF.

This clonotype was counted many times. The chain joins TRBV6-5 to TRBJ1-1; no clear D. The CDR3 loop spans 15 amino acids. The V and J ends lost 5 bases and 1 base respectively, with 14 bases between them. Germline loops: CDR1 MNHEY, CDR2 SVGAGI. The CDR3, as DNA: TGTGCCAGCAGTGAAGTATCGCTAGGGAACACTGAAGCTTTCTTT. Translated: CASSEVSLGNTEAFF.

The table lists this clonotype with a few counts. J is TRBJ1-1 and V is TRBV11-3; D might be TRBD1 (5 bases). V lost 3 bases to trimming and J lost 1 base, with 12 bases between them. The CDR3 is 15 residues long. Per the germline V gene, CDR1 is SGHNT and CDR2 is YENEEA. The CDR3 protein is CASSFQGSANTEAFF. The CDR3 nucleotides read TGTGCCAGCAGCTTTCAGGGCTCGGCGAACACTGAAGCTTTCTTT. Based on the CDR3 plus reference TRBV11-3 and TRBJ1-1, the full variable domain is EAGVVQSPRYKIIEKKQPVAFWCNPISGHNTLYWYLQNLGQGPELLIRYENEEAVDDSQLPKDRFSAERLKGVDSTLKIQPAELGDSAVYLCASSFQGSANTEAFFGQGTRLTVV.

This chain connects TRBV12-3 or TRBV12-4 to TRBJ1-5; the D gene is possibly TRBD1 (5 bases). CDR3 length: 14 amino acids. Trimming left V 7 bases short and J 2 bases short, with 12 bases between. The CDR3 DNA reads as TGTGCCAGCAACAAACTGGGGGGCAATCAGCCCCAGCATTTT. This codes for CASNKLGGNQPQHF.

Turning to this clonotype: This may arise from a read error, as a much more abundant clone is one base away. V is TRBV10-3 and J is TRBJ1-2; a possible D gene is TRBD1 (5 bases). Germline CDR1 is ENHRY and CDR2 is SYGVKD. This CDR3 region has 14 residues. The CDR3 DNA is TGTGCCAGCAGTGCCGACAGAACTTACTATGGCTACACCTTC. It yields the protein CASSADRTYYGYTF.

This clonotype was found a few times. This chain uses TRBV13 with TRBJ2-2; TRBD2 agrees at 10 bases. This CDR3 contains 17 residues. The germline V gene encodes CDR1 PRHDT and CDR2 FYEKMQ (reference sequence). V lost 3 bases and J lost 7; bases outside the gene matches: 11. The CDR3 nucleotides read TGTGCCAGCAGCTTTTGGCTAGCGGGAGTCGGTATCGGGGAGCTGTTTTTT. The encoded protein is CASSFWLAGVGIGELFF.

This clonotype appeared many times. The chain couples TRBV6-2 or TRBV6-3 to TRBJ1-2; D is unresolved. Trimming pared 8 bases from V and 4 bases from J, leaving 8 bases between. The germline V gene encodes CDR1 MNHEY and CDR2 SVGEGT. The CDR3 contains 11 residues. CDR3 region: CASRDSYGYTF. The CDR3 DNA reads TGTGCCAGCCGGGATAGCTATGGCTACACCTTC.

This clonotype has at least ten counts. The V and J genes are TRBV7-9 and TRBJ2-7, with 7 nucleotides matching TRBD2. Looked up from germline, CDR1 is SEHNR and CDR2 is FQNEAQ (reference sequence). V lost 7 bases, J lost 1 base, and 7 bases stayed unmatched. This CDR3 spans 14 amino acids. CDR3 sequence: CASTRRGESYEQYF. CDR3 DNA sequence: TGTGCCAGCACCCGCCGGGGGGAATCCTACGAGCAGTACTTC. The full variable domain, its missing parts supplied by reference TRBV7-9 and TRBJ2-7, is DTGVSQNPRHKITKRGQNVTFRCDPISEHNRLYWYRQTLGQGPEFLTYFQNEAQLEKSRLLSDRFSAERPKGSFSTLEIQRTEQGDSAMYLCASTRRGESYEQYFGPGTRLTVT.

This clonotype was recorded many times. The chain links TRBV19 to TRBJ1-5; TRBD1 agrees at 9 bases. Germline V lookup: CDR1 LNHDA, CDR2 SQIVND (reference sequence). The CDR3 spans 15 residues. J gave up 7 bases and V 9 bases, and 13 bases lay outside the gene matches. DNA for the CDR3: TGTGCCAGCACCCCCGGGACAGGGTCTTTGCAGCCCCAGCATTTT. Protein sequence: CASTPGTGSLQPQHF.

This clonotype was found a few times. V gene TRBV4-1 combines with J gene TRBJ1-2; D is uncertain. This CDR3 is 14 amino acids long. Deletions cut 1 base from V and 1 base from J, with 7 bases between. Per the germline V gene, CDR1 is MGHRA and CDR2 is YSYEKL. CDR3 DNA sequence: TGCGCCAGCAGCCAAGTAGCGGTTAACTATGGCTACACCTTC. Amino acid sequence: CASSQVAVNYGYTF.

The CDR3 DNA follows: TGCGCCAGCAGCGTCAGCAGTGTGGGACAAATGGAGACCCAGTACTTC. It is translated as CASSVSSVGQMETQYF. The V call is TRBV5-1, the J call TRBJ2-5; a weak D match, TRBD1 (6 bases). This CDR3 has 16 residues. Germline CDR1 reads SGHRS; CDR2 reads YFSETQ. Trimming stripped 4 bases from V and 5 bases from J, with 21 bases between.

Of note for this clonotype: It may be a read error: a sequence one base away is much more abundant. CDR3 DNA sequence: TGCGCCAGCAGCCCGCGGTCGGGGGCCGGGGAGCTGCTTTTT. Protein sequence: CASSPRSGAGELLF. The chain has TRBV5-1 and TRBJ2-2; D is possibly TRBD1 or TRBD2 (6 bases each). The CDR3 has 14 amino acids. Looked up from germline, CDR1 is SGHRS and CDR2 is YFSETQ. The full variable domain, its missing parts supplied by reference TRBV5-1 and TRBJ2-2, is KAGVTQTPRYLIKTRGQQVTLSCSPISGHRSVSWYQQTPGQGLQFLFEYFSETQRNKGNFPGRFSGRQFSNSRSEMNVSTLELGDSALYLCASSPRSGAGELLFGEGSRLTVL.

The table lists this clonotype with many counts. The J gene is TRBJ1-6, the V gene TRBV10-3; no definite D call. This CDR3 comprises 14 residues. V was clipped by 6 bases and J by 10 bases, with 16 bases between them. CDR1 ENHRY and CDR2 SYGVKD come from the germline V gene. The CDR3 spells CAISSDLARSPLHF. The CDR3 coding sequence is TGTGCCATCAGCTCGGACCTGGCTCGGTCACCCCTCCACTTT.

This clonotype has at least ten counts. V usage is TRBV29-1 and J usage is TRBJ2-7; the D gene is possibly TRBD1 (5 bases). CDR1 is SQVTM, CDR2 ANQGSEA, per germline. The CDR3 is 16 residues long. V was cut by 4 bases and J by 2 bases, with 21 bases left in between. The CDR3 spells CSVVGGHSIYPYEQYF. DNA for the CDR3: TGCAGCGTTGTGGGCGGACATTCGATTTACCCCTACGAGCAGTACTTC.

This clonotype appeared a few times. This chain connects TRBV12-3 or TRBV12-4 to TRBJ2-5; D is ambiguous. Trimming stripped 3 bases from V and 5 bases from J, with 13 bases between. CDR3 length: 14 amino acids. Here the CDR3 DNA reads TGTGCCAGCAGTTTTAGGGCCTTGAGGGAGACCCAGTACTTC. This translates into CASSFRALRETQYF.

This clonotype has ten or more counts. V and J are TRBV29-1 and TRBJ2-7, with D unclear. The CDR3 contains 10 residues. CDR1 and CDR2 (germline): SQVTM, ANQGSEA. The germline V and J ends were trimmed by 5 bases and 3 bases, with 5 bases remaining between them. The CDR3 reads CSVRDYEQYF. DNA of the CDR3: TGCAGCGTTAGGGACTACGAGCAGTACTTC.

Comments on this clonotype: A much larger clone is a single base away; this may be a read error. The chain joins TRBV14 to TRBJ2-6; TRBD1 aligns across 10 bases. Germline V CDR1 and CDR2: SGHDN, FVKESK. The CDR3 is 17 residues long. The V segment lost 6 bases and the J segment 3 bases; nucleotides outside the gene matches: 8. In DNA, the CDR3 is TGTGCCAGCAGACAGACAGGGGGCTCTGGTGGGGCCAACGTCCTGACTTTC. This translates into CASRQTGGSGGANVLTF.

This clonotype was counted ten times or more. The V call is TRBV7-9, the J call TRBJ2-7; D unclear. The CDR3 runs 11 residues. Looked up from germline, CDR1 is SEHNR and CDR2 is FQNEAQ (reference sequence). The V end was cut by 5 bases, the J end by 6 bases, with 8 bases between. CDR3 protein: CASSPLGEQYF. DNA of the CDR3: TGTGCCAGCAGCCCCTTGGGCGAGCAGTACTTC.

This clonotype was seen ten or more times. The rearrangement joins TRBV14 to TRBJ1-2; 7 positions agree with TRBD1. The CDR3 has 14 amino acids. Germline CDR1 is SGHDN and CDR2 is FVKESK. The junction had 3 bases not matched to a gene; V was cut back by 3 bases and J by 2 bases. The CDR3 spells CASSHLTGNYGYTF. CDR3 bases: TGTGCCAGCAGCCACCTGACAGGGAACTATGGCTACACCTTC.

This clonotype was counted between two and nine times. The chain uses TRBV6-5 and TRBJ2-7; D gene ambiguous. Between the trimmed V and J ends, which lost 1 base and 2 bases, there was a span of 9 bases. The CDR3 has 14 residues. In germline, CDR1 is MNHEY, CDR2 SVGAGI. This CDR3 is CASSYFANTYEQYF. The CDR3, as DNA: TGTGCCAGCAGTTACTTCGCAAACACCTACGAGCAGTACTTC.